Presented here are 6 T cell receptor beta chains from one specimen sequenced in a study of T cell responses to AZD1222 COVID-19 vaccine. The repertoire was sequenced with immunoSEQ multiplex PCR; TCRdb's copy has only in-frame clones and lacks some. This sample has about 150,000 clones, with roughly nine tenths found just once. Specimen: peripheral blood, collected on day 0 of AZD1222 vaccination. These receptors were collected from an adult in good health.

The chain recombines TRBV12-3 or TRBV12-4 with TRBJ2-2, with D perhaps TRBD1 or TRBD2 (5 bases each). Trimming took off 3 bases at V and 6 bases at J, with 8 bases between the two ends. The CDR3 has 13 residues. The CDR3 coding sequence is TGTGCCAGCAGTTTGGGGGTCGCCGGGGAGCTGTTTTTT. Translated, it gives CASSLGVAGELFF.

V usage is TRBV30 and J usage is TRBJ1-2; the D gene is possibly TRBD1 (5 bases). The CDR3 sequence is 18 residues long. V was clipped by 0 bases and J by 0 bases, with 20 bases between them. Germline values: CDR1 GTSNPN, CDR2 SVGIG (reference sequence). CDR3 in amino acids: CAWSVLGQGRGTNYGYTF. The CDR3 region has the DNA TGTGCCTGGAGTGTTCTTGGGCAGGGTCGAGGGACTAACTATGGCTACACCTTC.

The V gene is TRBV5-4, the J gene TRBJ2-3; 8 bases map to TRBD1. Germline V CDR1 and CDR2: SGHNT, YYREEE (reference sequence). This CDR3 region has 17 residues. The trim removed 2 bases at V and 0 bases at J, leaving 8 bases unmatched. The CDR3 here is CASSLTTGTGSTDTQYF. CDR3 nucleotide sequence: TGTGCCAGCAGCTTAACTACCGGGACAGGTAGCACAGATACGCAGTATTTT.

The rearrangement joins TRBV11-3 to TRBJ2-5, with D possibly matching TRBD1 (6 bases). Per the germline V gene, CDR1 is SGHNT and CDR2 is YENEEA. Trimming removed 5 bases from V and 4 bases from J, with 17 bases in between. The CDR3 has 15 amino acids. CDR3 nucleotides: TGTGCCAGCAGCCCATCTCTATCGACAGGAGAGACCCAGTACTTC. Translation gives CASSPSLSTGETQYF.

The V and J genes are TRBV10-3 and TRBJ2-7; 7 positions agree with TRBD2. The J segment lost 2 bases and the V segment lost 6 bases, leaving 7 bases of the junction unmatched. In germline, CDR1 is ENHRY, CDR2 SYGVKD. CDR3 size: 14 residues. The CDR3 is CAIRGDGRTYEQYF. The CDR3 DNA reads TGTGCCATCAGGGGGGACGGGAGGACCTACGAGCAGTACTTC.

This chain connects TRBV6-4 to TRBJ1-1; D might be TRBD1 (5 bases). V lost 4 bases and J 5 bases, leaving 11 bases between the germline ends. The CDR3 consists of 13 residues. Per germline, CDR1 MRHNA and CDR2 SNTAGT. The CDR3 DNA reads as TGTGCCAGCAGTGTTAGGACAAATACTGAAGCTTTCTTT. This codes for CASSVRTNTEAFF.